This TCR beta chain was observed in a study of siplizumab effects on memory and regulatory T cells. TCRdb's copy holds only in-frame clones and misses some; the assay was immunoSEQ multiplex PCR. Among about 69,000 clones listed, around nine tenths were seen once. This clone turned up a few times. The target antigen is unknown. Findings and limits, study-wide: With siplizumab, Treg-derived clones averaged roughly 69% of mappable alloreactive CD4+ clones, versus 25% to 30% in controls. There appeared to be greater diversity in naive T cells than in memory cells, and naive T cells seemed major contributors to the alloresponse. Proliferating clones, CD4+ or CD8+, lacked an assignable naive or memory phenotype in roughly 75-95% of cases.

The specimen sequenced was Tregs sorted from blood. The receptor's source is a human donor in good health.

CDR3 residues: CASSEALPGTSGRWYEQYF. The DNA for the CDR3 is TGTGCCAGCAGTGAAGCGCTTCCAGGGACTAGCGGGAGGTGGTACGAGCAGTACTTC. The V and J genes are TRBV2 and TRBJ2-7; TRBD2 matches 15 bases. Germline V gene sequence: CDR1 SNHLY, CDR2 FYNNEI. CDR3 length equals 19 residues. J gave up 4 bases and V 0 bases, and 10 bases lay outside the gene matches.